The clone carrying this T cell receptor (beta chain) has more than one count but fewer than ten. Here immunoSEQ multiplex PCR was the method, and the copy in TCRdb shows in-frame clones only, minus some. The sample has about 100,000 clones; about 90% are singletons. These data originate in a study of control samples from healthy donors and cancer patients. The CDR3 contains 13 residues. The germline V gene encodes CDR1 SGHVS and CDR2 FQNEAQ. The V end was cut by 4 bases, the J end by 8 bases, with 11 bases between. This sequence originates from a woman in her fifties or sixties in good health. Material: blood. This sequence joins TRBV7-8 and TRBJ1-4, with D maybe TRBD1 (5 bases). The CDR3 DNA reads TGTGCCAGCAGCTGGGGGTCCTGGGAAAAACTGTTTTTT. Encoded protein: CASSWGSWEKLFF. Filled out from reference TRBV7-8 and TRBJ1-4, the complete variable domain reads GAGVSQSPRYKVAKRGQDVALRCDPISGHVSLFWYQQALGQGPEFLTYFQNEAQLDKSGLPSDRFFAERPEGSVSTLKIQRTQQEDSAVYLCASSWGSWEKLFFGSGTQLSVL.